This TCR beta chain was sequenced for a study of T cell responses to AZD1222 COVID-19 vaccine. Study-level findings and limits: In all cases, repertoires were sampled only after the peak T cell response. Clonal diversity was possibly underestimated; the donors were predominantly white British and more often female. Spike was spanned by vaccine-associated CD4 TCRs, with dominance at 160-218 and 743-854. Compared with day 0, the breadth and depth of the Spike-specific TCR repertoire rose significantly after two doses of AZD1222.

The data were produced by immunoSEQ multiplex PCR, yet TCRdb's version contains in-frame clones alone and is incomplete. The repertoire includes 140,000 to 150,000 clones, 70% to 90% of them detected once, and approximately 5.4% sits in the top ten. In this sample, this clone turned up once. Its matching antigen is unknown. Specimen: peripheral blood, collected 28 days after the second AZD1222 dose. The TCR originated in an adult who received the AZD1222 COVID-19 vaccine.

The CDR3 DNA reads as TGCGCCAGCAGCCTAAGGGACAACGCGAACACCGGGGAGCTGTTTTTT. Translating gives CASSLRDNANTGELFF. The J gene is TRBJ2-2, the V gene TRBV4-1, with a possible D match to TRBD1 (6 bases). The CDR3 covers 16 residues. The V and J ends lost 4 bases and 0 bases respectively, with 12 bases between them. Germline V CDR1 and CDR2: MGHRA, YSYEKL.